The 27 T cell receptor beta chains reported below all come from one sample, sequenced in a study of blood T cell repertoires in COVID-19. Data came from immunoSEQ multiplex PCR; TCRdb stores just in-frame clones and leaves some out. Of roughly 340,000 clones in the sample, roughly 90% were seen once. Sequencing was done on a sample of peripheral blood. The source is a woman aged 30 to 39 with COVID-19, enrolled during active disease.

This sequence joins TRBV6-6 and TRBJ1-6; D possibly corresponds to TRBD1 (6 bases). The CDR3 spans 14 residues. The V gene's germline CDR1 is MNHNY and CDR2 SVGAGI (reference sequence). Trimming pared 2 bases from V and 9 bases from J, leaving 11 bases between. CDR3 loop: CASSYGGGRSPLHF. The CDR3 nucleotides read TGTGCCAGCAGTTACGGGGGCGGCCGTTCACCCCTCCACTTT.

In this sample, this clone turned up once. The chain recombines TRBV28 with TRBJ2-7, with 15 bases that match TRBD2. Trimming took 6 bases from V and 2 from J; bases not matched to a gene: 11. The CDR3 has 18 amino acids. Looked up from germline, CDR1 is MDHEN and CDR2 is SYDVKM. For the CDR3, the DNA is TGTGCCAGCAGCTCACCGGGACTAGCGGGGGGACTCGCCTACGAGCAGTACTTC. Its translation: CASSSPGLAGGLAYEQYF.

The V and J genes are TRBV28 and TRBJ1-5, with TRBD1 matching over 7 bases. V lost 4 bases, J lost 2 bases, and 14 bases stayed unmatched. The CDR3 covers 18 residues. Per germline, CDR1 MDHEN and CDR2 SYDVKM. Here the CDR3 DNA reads TGTGCCAGCAGTTGGAACGGACAAACAGGGGATGGCAATCAGCCCCAGCATTTT. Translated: CASSWNGQTGDGNQPQHF.

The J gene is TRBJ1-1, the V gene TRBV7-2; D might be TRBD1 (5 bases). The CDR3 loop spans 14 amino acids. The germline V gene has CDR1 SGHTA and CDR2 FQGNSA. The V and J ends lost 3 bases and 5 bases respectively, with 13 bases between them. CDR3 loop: CASSFGGAGTEAFF. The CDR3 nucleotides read TGTGCCAGCAGCTTCGGTGGGGCTGGGACTGAAGCTTTCTTT.

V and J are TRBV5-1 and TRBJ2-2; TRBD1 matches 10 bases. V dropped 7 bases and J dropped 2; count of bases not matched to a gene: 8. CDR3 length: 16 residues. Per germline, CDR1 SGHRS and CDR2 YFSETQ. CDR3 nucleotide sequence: TGCGCCAGCGAAGATAGGGACAGGGGAAACACCGGGGAGCTGTTTTTT. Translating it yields CASEDRDRGNTGELFF. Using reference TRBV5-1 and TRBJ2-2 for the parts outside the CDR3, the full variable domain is KAGVTQTPRYLIKTRGQQVTLSCSPISGHRSVSWYQQTPGQGLQFLFEYFSETQRNKGNFPGRFSGRQFSNSRSEMNVSTLELGDSALYLCASEDRDRGNTGELFFGEGSRLTVL.

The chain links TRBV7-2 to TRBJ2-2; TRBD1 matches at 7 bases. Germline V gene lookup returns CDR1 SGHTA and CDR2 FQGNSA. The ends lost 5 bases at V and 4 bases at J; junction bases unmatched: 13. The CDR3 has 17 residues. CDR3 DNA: TGTGCCAGCAGCCCAAGTCCGACAGGGTGGGGCACCGGGGAGCTGTTTTTT. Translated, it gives CASSPSPTGWGTGELFF.

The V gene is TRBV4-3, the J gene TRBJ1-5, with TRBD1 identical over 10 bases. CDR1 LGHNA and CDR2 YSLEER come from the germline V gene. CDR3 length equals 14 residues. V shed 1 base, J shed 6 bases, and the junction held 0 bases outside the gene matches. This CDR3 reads CASSQGTGGQPQHF. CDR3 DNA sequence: TGCGCCAGCAGCCAAGGGACAGGGGGTCAGCCCCAGCATTTT.

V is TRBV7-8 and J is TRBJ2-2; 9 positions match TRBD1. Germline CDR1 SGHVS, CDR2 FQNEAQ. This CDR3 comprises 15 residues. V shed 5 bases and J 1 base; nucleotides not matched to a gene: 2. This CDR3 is CASSRQGENTGELFF. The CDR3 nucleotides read TGTGCCAGCAGCAGACAGGGGGAGAACACCGGGGAGCTGTTTTTT.

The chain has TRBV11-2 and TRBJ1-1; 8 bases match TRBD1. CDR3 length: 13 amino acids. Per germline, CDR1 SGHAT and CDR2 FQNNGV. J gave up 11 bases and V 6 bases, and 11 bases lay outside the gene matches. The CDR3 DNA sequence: TGTGCCAGCAGATTAAGCCAGGGGGCCGGTGCTTTCTTT. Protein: CASRLSQGAGAFF.

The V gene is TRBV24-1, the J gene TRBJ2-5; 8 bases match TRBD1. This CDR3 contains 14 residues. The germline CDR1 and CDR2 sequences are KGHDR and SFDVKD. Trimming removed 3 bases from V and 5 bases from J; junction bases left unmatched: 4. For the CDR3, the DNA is TGTGCCACCAGTGATCGAGCAGGGGGCGAGACCCAGTACTTC. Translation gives CATSDRAGGETQYF.

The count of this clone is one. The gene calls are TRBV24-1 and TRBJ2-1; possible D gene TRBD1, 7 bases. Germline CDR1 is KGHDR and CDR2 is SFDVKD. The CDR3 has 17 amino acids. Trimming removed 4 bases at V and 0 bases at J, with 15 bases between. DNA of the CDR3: TGTGCCACCAGTGACCCCCAGGGGGGTAGCTCCTACAATGAGCAGTTCTTC. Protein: CATSDPQGGSSYNEQFF.

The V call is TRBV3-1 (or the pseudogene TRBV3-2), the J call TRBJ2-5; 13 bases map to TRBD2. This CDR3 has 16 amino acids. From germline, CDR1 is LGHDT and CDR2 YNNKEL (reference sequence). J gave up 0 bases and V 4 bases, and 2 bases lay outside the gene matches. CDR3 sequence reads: CASSLGTSGNQETQYF. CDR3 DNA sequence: TGTGCCAGCAGCCTTGGGACTAGCGGGAACCAAGAGACCCAGTACTTC.

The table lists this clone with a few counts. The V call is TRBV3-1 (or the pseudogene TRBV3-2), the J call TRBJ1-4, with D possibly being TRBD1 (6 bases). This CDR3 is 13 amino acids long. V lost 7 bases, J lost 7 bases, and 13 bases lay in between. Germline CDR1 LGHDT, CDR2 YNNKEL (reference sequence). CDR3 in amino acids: CASTRGGSEKLFF. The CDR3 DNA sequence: TGTGCCAGCACCCGAGGGGGTAGTGAAAAACTGTTTTTT.

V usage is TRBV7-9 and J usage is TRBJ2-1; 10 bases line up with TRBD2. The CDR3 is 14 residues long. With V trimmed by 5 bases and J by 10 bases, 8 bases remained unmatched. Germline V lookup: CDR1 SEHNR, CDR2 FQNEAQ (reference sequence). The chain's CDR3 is CASSLQGAGGEQFF. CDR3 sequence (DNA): TGTGCCAGCAGCCTCCAGGGAGCGGGAGGGGAGCAGTTCTTC.

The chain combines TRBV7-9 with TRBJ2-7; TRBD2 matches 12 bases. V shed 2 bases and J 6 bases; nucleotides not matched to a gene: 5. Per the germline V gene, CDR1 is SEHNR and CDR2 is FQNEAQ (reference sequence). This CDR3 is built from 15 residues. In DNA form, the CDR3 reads TGTGCCAGCAGCTTAAGACTAGCGGGGGCGGGCGAGCAGTACTTC. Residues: CASSLRLAGAGEQYF.

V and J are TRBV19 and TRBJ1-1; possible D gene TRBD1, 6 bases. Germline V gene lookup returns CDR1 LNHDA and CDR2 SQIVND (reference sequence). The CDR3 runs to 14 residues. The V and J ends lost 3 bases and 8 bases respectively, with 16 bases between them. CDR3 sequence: CASSMRQGFSEAFF. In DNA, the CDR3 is TGTGCCAGTAGTATGAGGCAGGGGTTTAGCGAAGCTTTCTTT.

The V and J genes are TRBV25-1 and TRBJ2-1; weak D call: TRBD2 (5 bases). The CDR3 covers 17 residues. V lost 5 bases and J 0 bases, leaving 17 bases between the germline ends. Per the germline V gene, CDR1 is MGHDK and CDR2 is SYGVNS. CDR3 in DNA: TGTGCCAGCAGTTCCCCCCAGGAGGATAGCTCCTACAATGAGCAGTTCTTC. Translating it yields CASSSPQEDSSYNEQFF.

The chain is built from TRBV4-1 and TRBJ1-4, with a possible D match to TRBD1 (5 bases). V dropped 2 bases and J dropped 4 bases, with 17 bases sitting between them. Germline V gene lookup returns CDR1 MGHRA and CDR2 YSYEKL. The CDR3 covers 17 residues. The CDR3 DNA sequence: TGCGCCAGCAGCCAACCTCCTCCCAGGGCTTTTAATGAAAAACTGTTTTTT. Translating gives CASSQPPPRAFNEKLFF.

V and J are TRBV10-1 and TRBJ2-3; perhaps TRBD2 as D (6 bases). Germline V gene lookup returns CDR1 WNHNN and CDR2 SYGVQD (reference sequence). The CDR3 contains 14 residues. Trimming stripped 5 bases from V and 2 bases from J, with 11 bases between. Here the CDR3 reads CASSLTRNTDTQYF. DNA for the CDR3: TGCGCCAGCAGTTTGACTAGAAACACAGATACGCAGTATTTT.

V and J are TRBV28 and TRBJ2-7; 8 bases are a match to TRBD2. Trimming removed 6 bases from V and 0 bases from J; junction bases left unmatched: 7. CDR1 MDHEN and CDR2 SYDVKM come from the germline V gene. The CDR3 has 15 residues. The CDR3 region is CASSLTGTSSYEQYV. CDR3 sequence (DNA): TGTGCCAGCAGCCTCACCGGGACTAGCTCCTACGAGCAGTACGTC.

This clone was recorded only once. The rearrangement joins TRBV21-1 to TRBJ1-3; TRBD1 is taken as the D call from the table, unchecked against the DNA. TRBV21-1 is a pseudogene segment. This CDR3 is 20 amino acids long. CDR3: CASSINGQHTTSQTGNTIYF. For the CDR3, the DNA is TGTGCCAGCAGTATTAACGGACAGCATACAACCTCCCAGACTGGAAACACCATATATTTT.

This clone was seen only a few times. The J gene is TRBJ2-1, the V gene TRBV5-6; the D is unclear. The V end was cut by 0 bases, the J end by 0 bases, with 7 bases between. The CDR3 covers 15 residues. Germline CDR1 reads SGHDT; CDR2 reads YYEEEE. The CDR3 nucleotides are TGTGCCAGCAGCTTGGACTATTTCTCCTACAATGAGCAGTTCTTC. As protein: CASSLDYFSYNEQFF.

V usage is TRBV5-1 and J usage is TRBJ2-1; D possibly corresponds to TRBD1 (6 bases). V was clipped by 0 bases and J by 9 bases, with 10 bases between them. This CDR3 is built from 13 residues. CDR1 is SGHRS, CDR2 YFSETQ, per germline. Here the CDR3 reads CASSLEQGSEQFF. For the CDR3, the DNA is TGCGCCAGCAGCTTGGAACAGGGCAGTGAGCAGTTCTTC.

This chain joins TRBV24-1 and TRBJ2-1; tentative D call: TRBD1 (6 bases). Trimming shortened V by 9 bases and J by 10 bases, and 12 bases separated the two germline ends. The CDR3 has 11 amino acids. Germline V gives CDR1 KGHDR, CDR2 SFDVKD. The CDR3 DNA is TGTGCCACCTCTTGGGGGCTAGAGCAGTTCTTC. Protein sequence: CATSWGLEQFF.

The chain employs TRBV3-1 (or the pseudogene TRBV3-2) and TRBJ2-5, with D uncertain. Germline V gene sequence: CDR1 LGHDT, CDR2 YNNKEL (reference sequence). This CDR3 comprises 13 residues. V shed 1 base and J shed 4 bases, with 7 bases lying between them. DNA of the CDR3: TGTGCCAGCAGCCAAGGCTCAGGAGAGACCCAGTACTTC. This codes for CASSQGSGETQYF.

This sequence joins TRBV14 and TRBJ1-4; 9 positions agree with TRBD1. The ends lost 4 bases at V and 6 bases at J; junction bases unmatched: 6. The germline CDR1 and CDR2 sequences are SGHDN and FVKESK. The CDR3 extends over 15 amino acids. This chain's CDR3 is CASSLRQGVDEKLFF. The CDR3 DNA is TGTGCCAGCAGCCTAAGACAGGGGGTAGATGAAAAACTGTTTTTT.

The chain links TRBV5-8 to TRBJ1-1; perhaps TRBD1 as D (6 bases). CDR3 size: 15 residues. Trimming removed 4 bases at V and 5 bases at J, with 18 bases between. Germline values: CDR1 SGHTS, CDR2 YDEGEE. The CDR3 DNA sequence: TGTGCCAGCAGCGGACGGGTGATGAGGGGGACTGAAGCTTTCTTT. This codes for CASSGRVMRGTEAFF. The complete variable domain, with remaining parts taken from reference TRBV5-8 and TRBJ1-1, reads EAGVTQSPTHLIKTRGQQATLRCSPISGHTSVYWYQQALGLGLQFLLWYDEGEERNRGNFPPRFSGRQFPNYSSELNVNALELEDSALYLCASSGRVMRGTEAFFGQGTRLTVV.